This T cell receptor (beta chain) was sequenced during a study of T-cell memory formation after mild COVID-19. Turning to the study itself: Clusters were largely donor specific. Study-level results: Balance between CD4 and CD8 was seen in clones contracting day 15 to 85, and a CD4+ lean was seen in later expanders.

Germline V gene data show CDR1 as SGHVS and CDR2 as FNYEAQ. The V segment lost 5 bases and the J segment 5 bases; nucleotides outside the gene matches: 13. The CDR3 loop spans 16 amino acids. TCRdb redid the calling of the 5' RACE reads with MiXCR, one entry per CDR3 protein. The data show roughly 400,000 distinct CDR3 sequences, around 24% seen once. This clonotype was seen only a few times. Its antigen is unknown. The sequence derives from an adult woman who had mild COVID-19 (a few samples of this study predate the infection). Cell type and time point are not known. The chain employs TRBV7-6 and TRBJ2-5, with 8 bases aligning to TRBD2. Sequenced sample: PBMCs or a T cell subset sorted from them (not recorded which). CDR3 nucleotide sequence: TGTGCCAGCAGCAGCGGTGGCCTGCGGGGGGCGGAGACCCAGTACTTC. It yields the protein CASSSGGLRGAETQYF.